A single sample is the source of the 10 T cell receptor beta chains below, sequenced in a study of blood T cell repertoires in COVID-19. Sequencing was performed with immunoSEQ multiplex PCR; in TCRdb, only in-frame clones are kept and a portion is missing. The sample contains tens of thousands of clones, 65% to 85% of which appear only once. The sequenced sample was peripheral blood. Source of these receptors: a man between 65 and 85 years old with active COVID-19.

A note on this clone: The same CDR3 can be traced to other DNA sequences in this sample. The chain couples TRBV7-2 to TRBJ2-3; maybe TRBD1 (5 bases). CDR3 length equals 14 residues. Germline CDR1 and CDR2: SGHTA and FQGNSA. Deletions cut 1 base from V and 0 bases from J, with 5 bases between. In nucleotides, the CDR3 is TGTGCCAGCAGCTTAGAGGGGAGCACAGATACGCAGTATTTT. Its translation: CASSLEGSTDTQYF.

This chain uses TRBV28 with TRBJ1-3; D is possibly TRBD1 (6 bases). CDR1 is MDHEN and CDR2 is SYDVKM in the germline V gene. V was trimmed by 2 bases and J by 2 bases, leaving 7 bases between them. The CDR3 extends over 14 amino acids. CDR3 nucleotide sequence: TGTGCCAGCAGTTTAGCAGGGGCTGGAAACACCATATATTTT. Residues: CASSLAGAGNTIYF.

The chain employs TRBV14 and TRBJ2-1; the match to TRBD2 covers 8 bases. The CDR3 has 16 amino acids. Losses at the gene ends were 1 base for V and 1 base for J; bases not matched to a gene: 3. From germline, CDR1 is SGHDN and CDR2 FVKESK. The CDR3 sequence is CASSQGLANSYNEQFF. The CDR3 bases are TGTGCCAGCAGCCAAGGACTAGCGAATTCCTACAATGAGCAGTTCTTC.

The rearrangement uses TRBV6-5 and TRBJ2-7, with 7 bases matching TRBD1. Germline lookup yields CDR1 MNHEY and CDR2 SVGAGI. The CDR3 runs to 14 residues. Trimming cost V 5 bases and J 3 bases; bases outside gene matches: 7. The CDR3 nucleotides are TGTGCCAGCAGTCGCCAGGACAGGAACTACGAGCAGTACTTC. Residues: CASSRQDRNYEQYF.

This clone was seen a handful of times. The chain combines TRBV7-3 with TRBJ2-1; D is perhaps TRBD2 (5 bases). CDR3 size: 15 residues. CDR1 is SGHTA, CDR2 FQGTGA, per germline. Between the trimmed V and J ends, which lost 1 base and 2 bases, there was a span of 9 bases. CDR3 DNA: TGTGCCAGCAGCTTAAACGGGGATGCCTACAATGAGCAGTTCTTC. Its protein is CASSLNGDAYNEQFF. Combining the CDR3 with reference TRBV7-3 and TRBJ2-1 gives the whole variable domain GAGVSQTPSNKVTEKGKYVELRCDPISGHTALYWYRQSLGQGPEFLIYFQGTGAADDSGLPNDRFFAVRPEGSVSTLKIQRTERGDSAVYLCASSLNGDAYNEQFFGPGTRLTVL.

This clone was seen once. V and J are TRBV27 and TRBJ1-1; a possible D gene is TRBD1 (6 bases). The CDR3 consists of 20 residues. The germline V and J ends were trimmed by 3 bases and 1 base, with 27 bases remaining between them. In germline, CDR1 is MNHEY, CDR2 SMNVEV (reference sequence). The DNA for the CDR3 is TGTGCCAGCAGTTTTCGCTTAAGCGGGGGTTGGGGGGCAGAGAACACTGAAGCTTTCTTT. It is translated as CASSFRLSGGWGAENTEAFF.

This clone turned up a few times. The CDR3 coding sequence is TGTGCCAGCAGCTCCGGACAGAAAGAGACCCAGTACTTC. Amino acid sequence: CASSSGQKETQYF. The V call is TRBV7-2, the J call TRBJ2-5; tentative D call: TRBD1 (6 bases). The ends were cut back, 4 bases at V and 3 bases at J, with 9 bases in the middle. This CDR3 is built from 13 residues. The germline V gene encodes CDR1 SGHTA and CDR2 FQGNSA.

The table lists this clone with a count of one. The chain couples TRBV7-2 to TRBJ2-6; D perhaps matches TRBD2 (5 bases). The V end lost 5 bases, the J end lost 1 base, and 15 bases lay between the germline ends. Germline CDR1 and CDR2: SGHTA and FQGNSA. The CDR3 sequence is 17 residues long. As DNA, the CDR3 is TGTGCCAGCAGCCTCTTAAGCGGAATGTCTGGGGCCAACGTCCTGACTTTC. This codes for CASSLLSGMSGANVLTF.

The chain carries TRBV5-8 and TRBJ2-7; 8 nucleotides line up with TRBD2. This CDR3 region has 17 residues. Losses at the gene ends were 2 bases for V and 6 bases for J; bases not matched to a gene: 16. Germline V gene data show CDR1 as SGHTS and CDR2 as YDEGEE. This CDR3 is CASSFRRGRTPDPEQYF. As DNA, the CDR3 is TGTGCCAGCAGCTTTAGACGCGGGAGGACCCCCGATCCCGAGCAGTACTTC. Using reference TRBV5-8 and TRBJ2-7 for the parts outside the CDR3, the full variable domain is EAGVTQSPTHLIKTRGQQATLRCSPISGHTSVYWYQQALGLGLQFLLWYDEGEERNRGNFPPRFSGRQFPNYSSELNVNALELEDSALYLCASSFRRGRTPDPEQYFGPGTRLTVT.

The chain couples TRBV19 to TRBJ1-1, with no clear D. This CDR3 is built from 16 residues. Germline V gene sequence: CDR1 LNHDA, CDR2 SQIVND (reference sequence). Trimming removed 8 bases from V and 0 bases from J, with 19 bases in between. This chain's CDR3 is CASHPYSNYMNTEAFF. CDR3 bases: TGTGCCAGTCACCCCTATTCAAATTATATGAACACTGAAGCTTTCTTT.